Reported below is one TCR beta chain. Its antigen is unknown. These data originate in a study of T cell responses to AZD1222 COVID-19 vaccine. Study-level results: Regions left unmutated in variants are reportedly the target of nearly half of spike-specific TCRs. Sampling that yielded the repertoires occurred only after the peak T cell response.

Germline lookup yields CDR1 KGHSH and CDR2 LQKENI. The CDR3 spans 15 residues. V was cut by 5 bases and J by 2 bases, with 15 bases left in between. Clones were read by immunoSEQ multiplex PCR, and TCRdb kept only the in-frame ones, dropping some. Of about 200,000 clones in the sample, approximately 92% were seen once. This specimen consisted of peripheral blood, obtained 28 days after the second dose of the MenACWY control vaccine. This chain joins TRBV18 and TRBJ2-5; D might be TRBD1 (6 bases). The TCR originated in an adult who received the MenACWY meningococcal vaccine as a control. CDR3 protein: CASSSPVRGQETQYF. The DNA of the CDR3 is TGTGCCAGCTCATCCCCAGTGAGGGGGCAAGAGACCCAGTACTTC.